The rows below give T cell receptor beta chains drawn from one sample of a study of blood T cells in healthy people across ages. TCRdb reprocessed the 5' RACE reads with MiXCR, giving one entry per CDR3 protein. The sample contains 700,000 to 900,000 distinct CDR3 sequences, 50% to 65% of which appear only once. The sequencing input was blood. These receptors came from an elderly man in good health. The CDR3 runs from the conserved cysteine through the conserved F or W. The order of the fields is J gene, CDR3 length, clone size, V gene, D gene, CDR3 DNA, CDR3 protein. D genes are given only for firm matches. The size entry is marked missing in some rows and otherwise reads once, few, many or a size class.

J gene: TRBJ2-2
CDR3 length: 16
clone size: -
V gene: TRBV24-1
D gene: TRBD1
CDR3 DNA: TGTGCCACCAGTGACGGGACAGGGGCGATTACCGGGGAGCTGTTTTTT
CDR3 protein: CATSDGTGAITGELFF

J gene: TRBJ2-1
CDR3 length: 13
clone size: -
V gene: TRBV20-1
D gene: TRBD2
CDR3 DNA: TGCAGTGCTAGAGATGCTAGGGGGACTAGCCCGTTCTTC
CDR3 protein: CSARDARGTSPFF

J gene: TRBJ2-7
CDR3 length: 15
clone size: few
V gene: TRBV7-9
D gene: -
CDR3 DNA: TGTGCCAGCAGCTTAGTGCTCCCCGGAATCAATGAGCAGTACTTC
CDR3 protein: CASSLVLPGINEQYF

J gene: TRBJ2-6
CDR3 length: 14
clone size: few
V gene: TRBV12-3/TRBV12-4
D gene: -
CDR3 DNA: TGTGCCGGGGCGAGGGGCTCTGGGGCCAACGTCCTGACTTTC
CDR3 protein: CAGARGSGANVLTF

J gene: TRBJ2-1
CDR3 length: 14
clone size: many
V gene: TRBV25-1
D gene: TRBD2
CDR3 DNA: TGTGCCAGCAGCGCACCGGGGGGGGGCAATGAGCAGTTCTTC
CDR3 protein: CASSAPGGGNEQFF

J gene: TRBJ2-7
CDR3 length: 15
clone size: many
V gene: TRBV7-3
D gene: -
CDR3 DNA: TGTGCCAGCAGCTTACTCCCAACAGCTATCTACGAGCAGTACTTC
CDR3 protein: CASSLLPTAIYEQYF

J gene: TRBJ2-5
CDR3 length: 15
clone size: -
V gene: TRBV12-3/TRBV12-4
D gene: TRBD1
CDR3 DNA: TGTGCCAGCAGTTTAACCACAGGGGGTTGGGAGACCCAGTACTTC
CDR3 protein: CASSLTTGGWETQYF

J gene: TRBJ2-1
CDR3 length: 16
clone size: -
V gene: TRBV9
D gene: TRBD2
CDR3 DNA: TGTGCCAGCAGCGAACGGACTAGCGGGAGTTCGGATGAGCAGTTCTTC
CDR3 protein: CASSERTSGSSDEQFF

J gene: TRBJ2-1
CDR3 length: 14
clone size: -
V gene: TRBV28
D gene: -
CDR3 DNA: TGTGCCAGCAGTTTATCCCTAGTGGGGAATGAGCAGTTCTTC
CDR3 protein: CASSLSLVGNEQFF

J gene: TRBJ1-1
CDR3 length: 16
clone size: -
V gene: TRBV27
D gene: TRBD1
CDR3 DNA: TGTGCCAGCAGCCCCGGGACAGGGGTCATGAACACTGAAGCTTTCTTT
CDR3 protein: CASSPGTGVMNTEAFF

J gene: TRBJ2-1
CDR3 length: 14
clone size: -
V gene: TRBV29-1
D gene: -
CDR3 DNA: TGCAGCGTTGCACCTACCCGAACTACATCTGAGCAGTTCTTC
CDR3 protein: CSVAPTRTTSEQFF

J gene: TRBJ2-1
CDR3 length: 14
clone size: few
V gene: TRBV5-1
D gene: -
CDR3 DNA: TGCGCCAGCAGCCAACTAGCCGGATACAATGAGCAGTTCTTC
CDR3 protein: CASSQLAGYNEQFF

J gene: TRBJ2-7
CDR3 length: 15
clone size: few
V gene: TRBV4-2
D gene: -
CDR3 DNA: TGTGCCAGCAGCCAAGCCGCGCGGACGCCCCGCGAGCAGTACTTC
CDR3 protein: CASSQAARTPREQYF

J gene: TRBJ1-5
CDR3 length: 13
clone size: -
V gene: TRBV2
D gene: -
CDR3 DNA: TGTGCCAGCAGGGCACAGGGAGAACAGCCCCAGCATTTT
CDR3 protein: CASRAQGEQPQHF

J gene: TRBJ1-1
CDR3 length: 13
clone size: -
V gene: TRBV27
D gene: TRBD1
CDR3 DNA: TGTGCCAGCAAAAGGACAGGGGATACTGAAGCTTTCTTT
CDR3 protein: CASKRTGDTEAFF

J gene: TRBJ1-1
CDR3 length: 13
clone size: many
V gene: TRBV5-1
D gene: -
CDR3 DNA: TGTGCCAGCAGCTCTCAGGGAAACACTGAAGCTTTCTTT
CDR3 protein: CASSSQGNTEAFF

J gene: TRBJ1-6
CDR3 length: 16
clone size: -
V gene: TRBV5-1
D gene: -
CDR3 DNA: TGCGCCAGCAGCTTGGACGGGCAGACCTATAATTCACCCCTCCACTTT
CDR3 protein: CASSLDGQTYNSPLHF

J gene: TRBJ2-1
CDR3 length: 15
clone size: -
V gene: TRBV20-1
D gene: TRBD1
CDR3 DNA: TGCAGTGCTAACTCCCGGGACAGGGTTAACAATGAGCAGTTCTTC
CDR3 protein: CSANSRDRVNNEQFF

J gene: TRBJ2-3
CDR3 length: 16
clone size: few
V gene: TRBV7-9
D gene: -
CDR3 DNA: TGTGCCAGCAGCTTAGGGGGGGTCCTCAGCACAGATACGCAGTATTTT
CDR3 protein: CASSLGGVLSTDTQYF

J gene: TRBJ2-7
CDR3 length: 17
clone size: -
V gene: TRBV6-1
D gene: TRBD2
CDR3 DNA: TGTGCCAGCAGTGAAACCACTACTAGCGGGAAATCCTACGAGCAGTACTTC
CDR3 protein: CASSETTTSGKSYEQYF